Below are 14 T cell receptor beta chains sequenced from a single sample in a study. TCRdb redid the calling of the RT-PCR reads with MiXCR, one entry per CDR3 protein. There are more than 550,000 distinct CDR3 sequences in the sample; 14% occur only once, and roughly 4% lies in the top ten. Sequenced material: memory CD4+ T cells from blood. All receptors come from a female donor in good health, serving as a healthy control.

The chain combines TRBV5-4 with TRBJ2-7; D unclear. The CDR3 extends over 13 amino acids. V was trimmed by 4 bases and J by 2 bases, leaving 10 bases between them. Germline V gives CDR1 SGHNT, CDR2 YYREEE (reference sequence). The CDR3 region has the DNA TGTGCCAGCAGCCTTGACTGGGCCTACGAGCAGTACTTC. The encoded protein is CASSLDWAYEQYF.

The rearrangement links TRBV6-6 to TRBJ2-7, with TRBD1 matching 10 bases. CDR1 is MNHNY, CDR2 SVGAGI, per germline (reference sequence). There are 13 residues in the CDR3. J lost 3 bases, V lost 7 bases, and 3 bases had no gene match. Here the CDR3 reads CASTGTGDYEQYF. The CDR3 DNA is TGTGCCAGCACCGGGACAGGGGACTACGAGCAGTACTTC.

This chain connects TRBV12-3 or TRBV12-4 to TRBJ1-2; no firm D call. CDR3 length: 15 residues. Trimming took off 6 bases at V and 7 bases at J, with 21 bases between the two ends. The CDR3 loop is CASSLNNVGSGGYTF. CDR3 nucleotide sequence: TGTGCCAGCAGCCTAAATAATGTCGGGTCAGGTGGCTACACCTTC.

In this sample, this clonotype turned up many times. The V call is TRBV5-1, the J call TRBJ1-6, with TRBD1 matching 8 bases. V shed 4 bases and J 7 bases; nucleotides not matched to a gene: 4. Germline CDR1 is SGHRS and CDR2 is YFSETQ. The CDR3 covers 14 residues. CDR3 coding DNA: TGCGCCAGCAGCGGGGGACAGGCGAATTCACCCCTCCACTTT. This sequence encodes CASSGGQANSPLHF.

The rearrangement links TRBV20-1 to TRBJ2-5, with D possibly TRBD1 on 7 matching bases. Trimming took off 0 bases at V and 1 base at J, with 15 bases between the two ends. The germline gives CDR1 DFQATT, CDR2 SNEGSKA (reference sequence). CDR3 size: 16 residues. The CDR3 reads CSAREPRQGGQETQYF. In DNA form, the CDR3 reads TGCAGTGCTAGAGAACCCCGGCAGGGGGGCCAAGAGACCCAGTACTTC.

The V call is TRBV27, the J call TRBJ2-7, with 11 nucleotides matching TRBD2. Germline V gene lookup returns CDR1 MNHEY and CDR2 SMNVEV (reference sequence). The CDR3 has 16 residues. V trimming: 8 bases; J trimming: 4 bases; junction bases outside the gene matches: 13. CDR3 in amino acids: CASARASGRMVYEQYF. The DNA of the CDR3 is TGTGCCAGCGCCCGGGCTAGCGGGAGGATGGTATACGAGCAGTACTTC.

This clonotype is a singleton in its sample. The chain is built from TRBV7-2 and TRBJ2-7, with 9 bases aligning to TRBD1. The CDR3 consists of 20 residues. V lost 1 base, J lost 4 bases, and 20 bases stayed unmatched. The V gene's germline CDR1 is SGHTA and CDR2 FQGNSA. The CDR3 coding sequence is TGTGCCAGCAGCTTAGGAGGTCTTGCCGGACAGGGGCCCCGTTTTTACGAGCAGTACTTC. The encoded protein is CASSLGGLAGQGPRFYEQYF.

The DNA for the CDR3 is TGTGCCAGCAGCGCCGCAGGGACCCCTGGAAACACCATATATTTT. Translated: CASSAAGTPGNTIYF. The chain is built from TRBV7-2 and TRBJ1-3; D possibly corresponds to TRBD1 (5 bases). The length of the CDR3 is 15 residues. V shed 5 bases and J shed 2 bases, with 13 bases lying between them. Germline assignment: CDR1 SGHTA and CDR2 FQGNSA.

This clonotype has just a few counts. The chain employs TRBV4-3 and TRBJ1-2; a possible D gene is TRBD1 (5 bases). The germline V and J ends were trimmed by 1 base and 8 bases, with 11 bases remaining between them. Germline CDR1 and CDR2: LGHNA and YSLEER. The CDR3 has 13 amino acids. The CDR3 coding sequence is TGCGCCAGCAGCCAAGGCAGGGAGGACGGCTACACCTTC. Translation: CASSQGREDGYTF.

This clonotype was detected ten times or more. The chain employs TRBV20-1 and TRBJ2-6; no clear D gene. In germline, CDR1 is DFQATT, CDR2 SNEGSKA (reference sequence). The CDR3 totals 14 residues. Trimming left V 1 base short and J 0 bases short, with 4 bases between. The CDR3 spells CSARVYSGANVLTF. The CDR3 DNA is TGCAGTGCTAGAGTTTACTCTGGGGCCAACGTCCTGACTTTC.

V usage is TRBV20-1 and J usage is TRBJ1-1; D not certain. This CDR3 has 13 residues. Germline V lookup: CDR1 DFQATT, CDR2 SNEGSKA (reference sequence). V was trimmed by 6 bases and J by 5 bases, leaving 16 bases between them. This CDR3 is CSAMASPGTEAFF. CDR3 nucleotide sequence: TGCAGTGCCATGGCCAGCCCCGGAACTGAAGCTTTCTTT.

In its sample, this clonotype was seen many times. The CDR3 reads CASSLRTTGRDTQYF. The CDR3 coding sequence is TGTGCCAGCAGTTTAAGGACGACCGGCAGGGATACGCAGTATTTT. This rearrangement joins TRBV27 to TRBJ2-3; D is ambiguous. The CDR3 sequence is 15 residues long. CDR1 is MNHEY and CDR2 is SMNVEV in the germline V gene (reference sequence). Trimming removed 2 bases from V and 6 bases from J, with 15 bases in between.

This clonotype was seen a few times. The chain couples TRBV29-1 to TRBJ1-1, with 7 bases identical to TRBD1. V shed 7 bases and J 1 base; nucleotides not matched to a gene: 6. The CDR3 runs 13 residues. CDR1 and CDR2 from the germline V gene are SQVTM and ANQGSEA. CDR3 residues: CSARGTENTEAFF. The CDR3 DNA reads as TGCAGCGCCCGAGGGACAGAGAACACTGAAGCTTTCTTT.

This clonotype was recorded many times. V is TRBV5-1 and J is TRBJ2-7; TRBD1 is a possible D gene (6 bases). Germline lookup yields CDR1 SGHRS and CDR2 YFSETQ. The CDR3 consists of 15 residues. V lost 0 bases, J lost 4 bases, and 14 bases lay in between. As DNA, the CDR3 is TGCGCCAGCAGCTTGGCCGCAGGGGTCGGTTACGAGCAGTACTTC. This encodes CASSLAAGVGYEQYF.